This T cell receptor (beta chain) is drawn from a study of T cells after yellow fever vaccination. Study-level information: Low-cell-number fractions underwent preparation using SMART-Seq v4 Ultra Low Input.

This clonotype appeared a few times. Its specificity is not known. V shed 2 bases and J 4 bases; nucleotides not matched to a gene: 7. The CDR3 runs to 16 residues. The germline CDR1 and CDR2 sequences are MNHEY and SVGAGI. Regarding the study as a whole: Subsequent booster samples again held most clones from primary vaccination (96% CD4, about 90% CD8). A small proportion of clonotypes was detected in both the CD4 and CD8 compartments.

TCRdb fed the 5' RACE reads into MiXCR, producing one record per CDR3 protein. The sample holds around 320,000 distinct CDR3 sequences, about 10% seen once. Material: CD4+ T cells sorted from PBMCs, obtained 5 days after the yellow fever booster vaccination. The TCR was taken from a man younger than 30 who received the YFV17D yellow fever vaccine. The chain employs TRBV6-5 and TRBJ2-2, with 7 bases fitting TRBD2. The CDR3 DNA follows: TGTGCCAGCAGTTACGGGGAGGGATCCAGCACCGGGGAGCTGTTTTTT. The encoded protein is CASSYGEGSSTGELFF.